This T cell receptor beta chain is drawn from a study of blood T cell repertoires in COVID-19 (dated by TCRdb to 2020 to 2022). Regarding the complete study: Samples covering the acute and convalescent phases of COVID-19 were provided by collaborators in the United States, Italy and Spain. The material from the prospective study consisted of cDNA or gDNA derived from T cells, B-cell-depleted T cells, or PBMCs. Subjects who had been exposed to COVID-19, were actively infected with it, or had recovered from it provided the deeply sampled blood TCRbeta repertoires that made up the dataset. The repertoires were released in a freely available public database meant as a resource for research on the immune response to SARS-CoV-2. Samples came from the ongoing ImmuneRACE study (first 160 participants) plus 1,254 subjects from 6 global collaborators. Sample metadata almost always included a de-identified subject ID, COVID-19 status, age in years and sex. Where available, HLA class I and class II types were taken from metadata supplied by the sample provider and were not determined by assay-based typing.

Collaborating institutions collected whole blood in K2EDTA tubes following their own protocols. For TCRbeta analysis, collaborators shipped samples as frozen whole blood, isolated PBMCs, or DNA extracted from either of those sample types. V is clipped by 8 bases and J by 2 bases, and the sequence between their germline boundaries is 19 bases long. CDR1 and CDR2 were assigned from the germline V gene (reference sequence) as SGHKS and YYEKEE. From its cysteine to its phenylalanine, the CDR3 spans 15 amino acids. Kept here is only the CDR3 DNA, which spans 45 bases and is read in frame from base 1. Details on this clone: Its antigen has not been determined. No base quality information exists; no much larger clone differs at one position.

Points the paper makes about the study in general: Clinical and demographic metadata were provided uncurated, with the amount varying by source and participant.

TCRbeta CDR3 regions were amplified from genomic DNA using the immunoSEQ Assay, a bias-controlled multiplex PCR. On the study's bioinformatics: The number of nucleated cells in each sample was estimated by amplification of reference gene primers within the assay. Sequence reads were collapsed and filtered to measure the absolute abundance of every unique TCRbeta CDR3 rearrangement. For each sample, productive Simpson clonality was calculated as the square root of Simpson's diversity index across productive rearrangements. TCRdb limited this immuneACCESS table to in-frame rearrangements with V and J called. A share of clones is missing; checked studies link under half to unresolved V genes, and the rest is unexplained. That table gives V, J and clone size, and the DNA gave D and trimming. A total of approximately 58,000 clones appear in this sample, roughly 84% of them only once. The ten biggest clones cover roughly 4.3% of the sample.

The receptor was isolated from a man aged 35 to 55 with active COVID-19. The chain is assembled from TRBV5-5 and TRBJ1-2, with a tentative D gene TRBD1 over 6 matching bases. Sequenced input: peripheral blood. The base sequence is TGTGCCAGTATACAGGGACAAGGAGCCAACTATGGCTACACCTTC. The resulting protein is CASIQGQGANYGYTF.